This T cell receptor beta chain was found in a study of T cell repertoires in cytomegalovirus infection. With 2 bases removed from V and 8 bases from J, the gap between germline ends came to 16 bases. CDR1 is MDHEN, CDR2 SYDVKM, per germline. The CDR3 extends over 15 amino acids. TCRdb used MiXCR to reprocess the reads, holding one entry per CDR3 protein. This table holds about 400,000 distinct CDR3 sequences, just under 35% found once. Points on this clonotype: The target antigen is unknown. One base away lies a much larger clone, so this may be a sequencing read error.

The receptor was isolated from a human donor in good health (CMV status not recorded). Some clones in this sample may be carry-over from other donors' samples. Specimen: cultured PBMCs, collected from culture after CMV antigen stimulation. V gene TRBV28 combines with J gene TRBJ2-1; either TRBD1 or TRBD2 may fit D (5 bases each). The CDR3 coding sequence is TGTGCCAGCAGTTTAACCAGACCAGGGACCCATGAGCAGTTCTTC. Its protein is CASSLTRPGTHEQFF.